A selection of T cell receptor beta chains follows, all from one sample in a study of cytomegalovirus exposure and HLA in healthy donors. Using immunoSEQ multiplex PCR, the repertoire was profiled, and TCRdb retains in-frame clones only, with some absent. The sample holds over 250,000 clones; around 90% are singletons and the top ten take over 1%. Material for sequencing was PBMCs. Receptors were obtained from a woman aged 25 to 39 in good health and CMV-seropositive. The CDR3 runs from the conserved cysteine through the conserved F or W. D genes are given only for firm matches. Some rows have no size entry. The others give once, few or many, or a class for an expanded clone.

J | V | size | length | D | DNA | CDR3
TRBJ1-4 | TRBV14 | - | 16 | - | TGTGCCAGCAGCCATACGACTGGTGGCTACTCGGAAAAACTGTTTTTT | CASSHTTGGYSEKLFF
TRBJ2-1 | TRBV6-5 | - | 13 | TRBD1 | TGTGCCAGCAGCCAGGGGGCGTACAATGAGCAGTTCTTC | CASSQGAYNEQFF
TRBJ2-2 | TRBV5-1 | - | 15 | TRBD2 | TGCGCCAGCAGCTTACTAGCGGGACCCACCGGGGAGCTGTTTTTT | CASSLLAGPTGELFF
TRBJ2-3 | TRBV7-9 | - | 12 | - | TGTGCCAGCAGCTTAGATAGCGGTACGCAGTATTTT | CASSLDSGTQYF
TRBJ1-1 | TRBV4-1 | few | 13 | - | TGCGCCAGCAGCCAAGCCTTCTACACTGAAGCTTTCTTT | CASSQAFYTEAFF
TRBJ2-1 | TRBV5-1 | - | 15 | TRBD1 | TGCGCCAGCAGCTTGTTGGGACAGGAGTACAATGAGCAGTTCTTC | CASSLLGQEYNEQFF
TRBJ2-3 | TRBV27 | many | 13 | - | TGTGCCAGCAGTTTAACACGTACAGATACGCAGTATTTT | CASSLTRTDTQYF
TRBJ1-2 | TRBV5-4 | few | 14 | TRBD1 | TGTGCCAGCAGACCGGGACAGGGGGCCTATGGCTACACCTTC | CASRPGQGAYGYTF
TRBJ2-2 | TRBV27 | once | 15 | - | TGTGCCAGCAGTTTCACGGGATCTGGGGCCGGGGAGCTGTTTTTT | CASSFTGSGAGELFF
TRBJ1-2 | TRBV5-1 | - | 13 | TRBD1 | TGCGCCAGCAGCCCGACAGGGGACTATGGCTACACCTTC | CASSPTGDYGYTF
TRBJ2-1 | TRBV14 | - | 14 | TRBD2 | TGTGCCAGCAGCCAGGACGGGGGGTTCAATGAGCAGTTCTTC | CASSQDGGFNEQFF
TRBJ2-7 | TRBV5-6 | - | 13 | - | TGTGCCAGCAGCTTGGGTACCTCCCACGAGCAGTACTTC | CASSLGTSHEQYF
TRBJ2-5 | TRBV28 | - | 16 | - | TGTGCCAGCAAAAACCATGACAGCTCGGGGAGCAAAACCCAGTACTTC | CASKNHDSSGSKTQYF
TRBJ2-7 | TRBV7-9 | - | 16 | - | TGTGCCAGCAGCCCGGGCCCTTCTGAATCCGACTACGAGCAGTACTTC | CASSPGPSESDYEQYF
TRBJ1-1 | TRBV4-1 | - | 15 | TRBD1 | TGCGCCAGCAGCCAAACCGGGACAGGGGGGACTGAAGCTTTCTTT | CASSQTGTGGTEAFF
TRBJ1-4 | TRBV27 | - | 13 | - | TGTGCCAGCGCCGTGATATTAGGGGAAAAACTGTTTTTT | CASAVILGEKLFF